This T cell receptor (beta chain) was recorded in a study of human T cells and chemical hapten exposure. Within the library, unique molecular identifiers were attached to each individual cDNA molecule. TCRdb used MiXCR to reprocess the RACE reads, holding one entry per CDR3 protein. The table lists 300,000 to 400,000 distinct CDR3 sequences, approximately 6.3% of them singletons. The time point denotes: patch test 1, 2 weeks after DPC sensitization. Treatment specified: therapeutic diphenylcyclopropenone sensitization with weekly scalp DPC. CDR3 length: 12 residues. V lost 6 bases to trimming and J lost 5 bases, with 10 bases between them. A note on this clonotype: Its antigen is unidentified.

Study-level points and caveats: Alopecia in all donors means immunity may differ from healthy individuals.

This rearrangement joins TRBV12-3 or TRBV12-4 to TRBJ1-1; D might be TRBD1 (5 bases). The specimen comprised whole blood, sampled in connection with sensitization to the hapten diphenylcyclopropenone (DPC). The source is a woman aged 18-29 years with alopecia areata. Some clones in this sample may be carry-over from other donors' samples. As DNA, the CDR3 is TGTGCCAGCAGAGATGGGGGGACTGAAGCTTTCTTT. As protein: CASRDGGTEAFF.